The 31 T cell receptor beta chains in this list originate from one sample, sequenced in a study of radiation and T cells in renal cell carcinoma. Time point in this sample: baseline pretreatment blood. Indicated treatment: 15 Gy SBRT to primary tumor, nephrectomy 4 weeks later. Assay used: immunoSEQ multiplex PCR; TCRdb lists only in-frame clones, some missing. The sample carries 130,000 or so clones, approximately 91% recorded once. This specimen consisted of blood, obtained from a patient whose treatment included radiotherapy and nephrectomy. These receptor sequences come from a woman aged 50 to 65 with renal cell carcinoma.

This chain joins TRBV30 and TRBJ1-1; D gene unclear. This CDR3 has 12 residues. The germline V gene has CDR1 GTSNPN and CDR2 SVGIG (reference sequence). Deletions cut 4 bases from V and 5 bases from J, with 11 bases between. CDR3 sequence: CAWTPGRTEAFF. The CDR3 bases are TGTGCCTGGACCCCCGGAAGGACTGAAGCTTTCTTT.

The V gene is TRBV16, the J gene TRBJ2-7, with D perhaps matching TRBD1 (6 bases). V gave up 7 bases and J gave up 1 base, with 14 bases separating them. This CDR3 contains 14 residues. Looked up from germline, CDR1 is KGHSY and CDR2 is FQNENV. In DNA form, the CDR3 reads TGTGCCAGCAACCGGGACAATTATTCCTACGAGCAGTACTTC. Amino acid sequence: CASNRDNYSYEQYF. The whole variable domain, filled in from reference TRBV16 and TRBJ2-7, reads GEEVAQTPKHLVRGEGQKAKLYCAPIKGHSYVFWYQQVLKNEFKFLISFQNENVFDETGMPKERFSAKCLPNSPCSLEIQATKLEDSAVYFCASNRDNYSYEQYFGPGTRLTVT.

The J gene is TRBJ2-2, the V gene TRBV11-1; 14 nucleotides match TRBD2. CDR3 length: 17 residues. In germline, CDR1 is SGHAT, CDR2 FQDESV (reference sequence). Losses at the gene ends were 4 bases for V and 5 bases for J; bases not matched to a gene: 6. The CDR3, as DNA: TGTGCCAGCAGCTCCGAGACTAGCGGGGGGGAGACCGGGGAGCTGTTTTTT. It yields the protein CASSSETSGGETGELFF.

The rearrangement uses TRBV6-6 and TRBJ1-2; D is uncertain. This CDR3 has 13 residues. Trimming removed 5 bases at V and 3 bases at J, with 10 bases between. Germline lookup yields CDR1 MNHNY and CDR2 SVGAGI (reference sequence). The CDR3 reads CASSREEYYGYTF. DNA for the CDR3: TGTGCCAGCAGTCGGGAGGAATACTATGGCTACACCTTC.

V and J are TRBV7-8 and TRBJ2-3, with a weak D call TRBD2 (6 bases). With 8 bases removed from V and 0 bases from J, the gap between germline ends came to 15 bases. This CDR3 is built from 15 residues. Germline lookup yields CDR1 SGHVS and CDR2 FQNEAQ. The CDR3 is CASRGTGRSTDTQYF. CDR3 in DNA: TGTGCCAGCCGAGGGACGGGGAGGAGCACAGATACGCAGTATTTT.

This clone was observed a few times. The V gene is TRBV6-1, the J gene TRBJ1-6; maybe TRBD1 (5 bases). Trimming left V 2 bases short and J 8 bases short, with 13 bases between. The germline gives CDR1 MNHNS, CDR2 SASEGT. CDR3 length: 15 amino acids. DNA for the CDR3: TGTGCCAGCAGTGAACTTTGGGGGACGGATTCACCCCTCCACTTT. Its protein product is CASSELWGTDSPLHF.

The rearrangement joins TRBV10-2 to TRBJ1-2; 7 bases line up with TRBD1. The germline gives CDR1 WSHSY, CDR2 SAAADI. The V gene end was trimmed by 4 bases and the J gene end by 2 bases; junction bases not matched to a gene: 4. CDR3 length: 14 amino acids. The CDR3 DNA is TGCGCCAGCAGTGGCTCGACAGGGAACTATGGCTACACCTTC. This encodes CASSGSTGNYGYTF.

V usage is TRBV7-6 and J usage is TRBJ2-2; D may be TRBD2 (6 bases). V lost 1 base and J 0 bases, leaving 18 bases between the germline ends. CDR3 length equals 19 residues. Germline assignment: CDR1 SGHVS and CDR2 FNYEAQ. CDR3 nucleotides: TGTGCCAGCAGCTTAGGGAGGGGCGGTGGATACGCGAACACCGGGGAGCTGTTTTTT. This translates into CASSLGRGGGYANTGELFF.

The CDR3 nucleotides read TGTGCCAGCCACCCGGGGGTTTATAGCAATCAGCCCCAGCATTTT. The encoded protein is CASHPGVYSNQPQHF. The chain links TRBV6-6 to TRBJ1-5, with D maybe TRBD1 (5 bases). V gave up 8 bases and J gave up 0 bases, with 14 bases separating them. CDR1 MNHNY and CDR2 SVGAGI come from the germline V gene (reference sequence). This CDR3 has 15 residues.

This clone occurred once. The rearrangement uses TRBV18 and TRBJ1-1, with D possibly being TRBD1 (6 bases). This CDR3 spans 15 amino acids. Germline V gene sequence: CDR1 KGHSH, CDR2 LQKENI. Trimming took off 3 bases at V and 5 bases at J, with 16 bases between the two ends. The CDR3, as DNA: TGTGCCAGCTCACCGTCCGGGGGCAAAGTGACTGAAGCTTTCTTT. This translates into CASSPSGGKVTEAFF.

The rearrangement links TRBV18 to TRBJ2-2, with D perhaps given as TRBD1 or TRBD2 (5 bases each). This CDR3 has 16 residues. V lost 1 base and J lost 3, with 12 bases in between. From germline, CDR1 is KGHSH and CDR2 LQKENI. CDR3 protein: CASSPRRDADTGELFF. DNA of the CDR3: TGTGCCAGCTCACCACGCAGGGACGCGGACACCGGGGAGCTGTTTTTT.

V and J are TRBV4-3 and TRBJ2-2; TRBD2 agrees at 8 bases. The germline V gene encodes CDR1 LGHNA and CDR2 YSLEER. V dropped 0 bases and J dropped 3; count of bases not matched to a gene: 6. The CDR3 length is 17 residues. The CDR3 nucleotides read TGCGCCAGCAGCCAAGATAGGGCTAGCGGGTACACCGGGGAGCTGTTTTTT. Translating it yields CASSQDRASGYTGELFF.

The rearrangement joins TRBV11-2 to TRBJ2-3; D is unresolved. The CDR3 contains 16 residues. Per germline, CDR1 SGHAT and CDR2 FQNNGV. Trimming removed 0 bases from V and 0 bases from J, with 10 bases in between. The DNA for the CDR3 is TGTGCCAGCAGCTTAGATCCAGATTCTAGCACAGATACGCAGTATTTT. This codes for CASSLDPDSSTDTQYF.

The table lists this clone with a count of one. In DNA, the CDR3 is TGTGCCAGTAGTGCCGATTGGGCGGGGGCAAGAAACACCATATATTTT. Translating gives CASSADWAGARNTIYF. The rearrangement joins TRBV19 to TRBJ1-3, with D tentatively TRBD1 (6 bases). Germline CDR1 and CDR2: LNHDA and SQIVND (reference sequence). V lost 5 bases to trimming and J lost 5 bases, with 19 bases between them. This CDR3 comprises 16 residues.

This chain connects TRBV19 to TRBJ1-1; the D is unclear. The CDR3 covers 11 residues. From germline, CDR1 is LNHDA and CDR2 SQIVND (reference sequence). Trimming took off 6 bases at V and 11 bases at J, with 13 bases between the two ends. Here the CDR3 DNA reads TGTGCCAGTAGCCCAGGTTCAAGGGCTTTCTTT. This codes for CASSPGSRAFF.

Comment on this clone: The germline gene is not matched at one end of the junction; a read error may be the cause. The chain links TRBV10-3 to TRBJ2-2, with D unresolved. The CDR3 sequence is 13 residues long. Germline-derived CDR1 and CDR2 are ENHRY and SYGVKD. CDR3 region: CASSYSNTGELFF. DNA for the CDR3: TGTGCCAGCAGTTACTCGAACACCGGGGAGCTGTTTTTT.

V is TRBV5-1 and J is TRBJ2-1; D call uncertain. Germline V gene data show CDR1 as SGHRS and CDR2 as YFSETQ. The CDR3 length is 14 residues. V was clipped by 0 bases and J by 2 bases, with 6 bases between them. CDR3 residues: CASSLGTTYNEQFF. Here the CDR3 DNA reads TGCGCCAGCAGCTTGGGTACCACCTACAATGAGCAGTTCTTC.

The chain carries TRBV7-9 and TRBJ1-2; D is perhaps TRBD1 (5 bases). This CDR3 has 15 residues. Germline CDR1 and CDR2: SEHNR and FQNEAQ (reference sequence). Trimming left V 6 bases short and J 1 base short, with 15 bases between. CDR3 region: CASSPNRQLNYGYTF. CDR3 sequence (DNA): TGTGCCAGCAGTCCAAACCGACAGCTTAACTATGGCTACACCTTC.

As concerns this clone: Other nucleotide sequences in the sample specify the same CDR3. The V gene is TRBV5-1, the J gene TRBJ2-3; 12 positions agree with TRBD2. V lost 3 bases and J lost 3; bases outside the gene matches: 2. The CDR3 loop spans 15 amino acids. The germline V gene encodes CDR1 SGHRS and CDR2 YFSETQ. CDR3 protein: CASSSSGGATDTQYF. The CDR3 DNA sequence: TGCGCCAGCAGCTCTAGCGGGGGGGCGACAGATACGCAGTATTTT.

The chain combines TRBV21-1 with TRBJ1-1; the D call TRBD1 from the table was never checked on the DNA. TRBV21-1 is listed as a pseudogene. The CDR3 sequence is 16 residues long. CDR3 sequence: CASSKAGGWGLAEAFF. CDR3 nucleotides: TGTGCCAGCAGCAAGGCAGGCGGATGGGGGCTGGCTGAAGCTTTCTTT.

CDR3 coding DNA: TGTGCCAGCAGTATCACCAGGGGATACGAGCAGTACTTC. Amino acids: CASSITRGYEQYF. This chain links TRBV27 with TRBJ2-7; TRBD1 might be the D (6 bases). Trimming shortened V by 5 bases and J by 4 bases, and 12 bases separated the two germline ends. Germline V gives CDR1 MNHEY, CDR2 SMNVEV (reference sequence). This CDR3 contains 13 residues.

The chain joins TRBV29-1 to TRBJ2-3; 11 bases line up with TRBD1. Germline CDR1 reads SQVTM; CDR2 reads ANQGSEA. This CDR3 is built from 13 residues. The V and J ends lost 8 bases and 5 bases, in that order; junction bases with no gene match: 6. The CDR3 protein is CSSGDRGGDTQYF. Here the CDR3 DNA reads TGCAGCTCTGGGGACAGGGGGGGAGATACGCAGTATTTT.

The V gene is TRBV6-6, the J gene TRBJ1-5, with a tentative D call TRBD1 (5 bases). The V gene lost 4 bases and the J gene lost 3 bases, with 10 bases spanning the gap. CDR3 length equals 14 residues. Germline V gives CDR1 MNHNY, CDR2 SVGAGI (reference sequence). CDR3 residues: CASSSDSNNQPQHF. The DNA for the CDR3 is TGTGCCAGCAGTTCAGACAGCAACAATCAGCCCCAGCATTTT.

The chain has TRBV14 and TRBJ1-1, with TRBD1 as a possible D gene (5 bases). Trimming pared 0 bases from V and 6 bases from J, leaving 11 bases between. Germline CDR1 SGHDN, CDR2 FVKESK. The CDR3 contains 14 residues. In DNA form, the CDR3 reads TGTGCCAGCAGCCAAGAAATCGCAGGGTCTGAAGCTTTCTTT. Protein sequence: CASSQEIAGSEAFF.

The chain is built from TRBV5-4 and TRBJ2-3; 7 nucleotides match TRBD1. From germline, CDR1 is SGHNT and CDR2 YYREEE (reference sequence). The CDR3 loop spans 17 amino acids. The trim removed 2 bases at V and 2 bases at J, leaving 11 bases unmatched. The CDR3 DNA sequence: TGTGCCAGCAGCTTCCCACTACCGGGACAGAACACAGATACGCAGTATTTT. This sequence encodes CASSFPLPGQNTDTQYF.

As for this clone: Other DNA sequences of this sample code for an identical CDR3. The chain employs TRBV6-1 and TRBJ2-1; D unclear. Trimming removed 7 bases from V and 7 bases from J, with 17 bases in between. CDR1 and CDR2 (germline): MNHNS, SASEGT. This CDR3 has 14 residues. CDR3: CASINRVMGNEQFF. For the CDR3, the DNA is TGTGCCAGCATCAACCGGGTCATGGGGAATGAGCAGTTCTTC.

The J gene is TRBJ1-1, the V gene TRBV6-5; D not resolved. The germline V gene encodes CDR1 MNHEY and CDR2 SVGAGI. V shed 8 bases and J shed 2 bases, with 9 bases lying between them. This CDR3 is 12 amino acids long. CDR3 nucleotide sequence: TGTGCCAGCTATGAAGGAAACACTGAAGCTTTCTTT. It is translated as CASYEGNTEAFF.

The J gene is TRBJ1-1, the V gene TRBV5-1; possible D gene TRBD1, 5 bases. V shed 4 bases and J shed 0 bases, with 13 bases lying between them. The CDR3 runs 15 residues. Germline V lookup: CDR1 SGHRS, CDR2 YFSETQ. CDR3 amino acids: CASSLSLGVNTEAFF. The CDR3 bases are TGCGCCAGCAGCCTCTCCCTGGGGGTGAACACTGAAGCTTTCTTT. Complete variable domain (other parts from reference TRBV5-1 and TRBJ1-1): KAGVTQTPRYLIKTRGQQVTLSCSPISGHRSVSWYQQTPGQGLQFLFEYFSETQRNKGNFPGRFSGRQFSNSRSEMNVSTLELGDSALYLCASSLSLGVNTEAFFGQGTRLTVV.

The chain carries TRBV7-8 and TRBJ1-2, with D tentatively TRBD1 (5 bases). The CDR3 sequence is 15 residues long. Germline CDR1 and CDR2: SGHVS and FQNEAQ. The V end lost 5 bases, the J end lost 8 bases, and 21 bases lay between the germline ends. CDR3 sequence reads: CASSPGGSSTGGYTF. DNA of the CDR3: TGTGCCAGCAGCCCCGGGGGGAGCTCAACAGGAGGCTACACCTTC.

This clone has a handful of counts. The V gene is TRBV5-1, the J gene TRBJ2-7, with D maybe TRBD1 (5 bases). The CDR3 is 14 amino acids. The V end was cut by 0 bases, the J end by 5 bases, with 12 bases between. Germline V lookup: CDR1 SGHRS, CDR2 YFSETQ. CDR3 sequence (DNA): TGCGCCAGCAGCTTGGAAGGGGCCCGGGACGAGCAGTACTTC. Residues: CASSLEGARDEQYF.

The gene calls are TRBV6-5 and TRBJ2-1; 11 bases match TRBD1. The germline V gene has CDR1 MNHEY and CDR2 SVGAGI. This CDR3 contains 12 residues. Trimming removed 9 bases from V and 7 bases from J; junction bases left unmatched: 2. In DNA, the CDR3 is TGTGCCAGTGGACAGGGGGCGAATGAGCAGTTCTTC. As protein: CASGQGANEQFF.